One and the same sample provided the 21 T cell receptor beta chains below, sequenced in a study of blood T cell repertoires in COVID-19. Produced via immunoSEQ multiplex PCR; TCRdb's table is partial and in-frame only. The sample gives approximately 40,000 clones, roughly 90% of which show up once; around 25% is in the top ten. The specimen was peripheral blood. The source of these receptors is a woman of 80 years or more in a cohort sampled during active or convalescent COVID-19.

The chain is built from TRBV4-1 and TRBJ1-5; D may be TRBD1 (5 bases). The germline V gene has CDR1 MGHRA and CDR2 YSYEKL. The CDR3 length is 15 residues. V dropped 2 bases and J dropped 5 bases, with 13 bases sitting between them. The CDR3 nucleotides read TGCGCCAGCAGCCAATCAGGGATGGAATATCAGCCCCAGCATTTT. This codes for CASSQSGMEYQPQHF.

This rearrangement joins TRBV6-5 to TRBJ1-2; 7 bases match TRBD1. The germline V gene encodes CDR1 MNHEY and CDR2 SVGAGI. The V and J ends lost 5 bases and 4 bases, in that order; junction bases with no gene match: 7. This CDR3 is 14 amino acids long. CDR3 amino acids: CASSPPGQPYGYTF. The CDR3 DNA follows: TGTGCCAGCAGTCCCCCGGGACAGCCCTATGGCTACACCTTC.

This sequence joins TRBV6-2 or TRBV6-3 and TRBJ2-3, with 7 nucleotides matching TRBD2. After removal of 2 bases from V and 0 bases from J, the junction contained 8 bases not matched to a gene. In germline, CDR1 is MNHEY, CDR2 SVGEGT. The CDR3 totals 17 residues. CDR3 protein: CASSYALGLPSTDTQYF. The DNA for the CDR3 is TGTGCCAGCAGTTACGCTCTGGGACTACCTAGCACAGATACGCAGTATTTT.

The chain has TRBV5-4 and TRBJ2-1; TRBD1 agrees at 7 bases. The CDR3 is 15 residues long. Per germline, CDR1 SGHNT and CDR2 YYREEE (reference sequence). J gave up 4 bases and V 2 bases, and 6 bases lay outside the gene matches. CDR3 sequence (DNA): TGTGCCAGCAGCTTAACAGGGGATTTTTACAATGAGCAGTTCTTC. As protein: CASSLTGDFYNEQFF.

The chain couples TRBV10-3 to TRBJ2-7, with 8 bases aligning to TRBD1. V gave up 2 bases and J gave up 4 bases; unmatched junction bases: 4. Germline loops: CDR1 ENHRY, CDR2 SYGVKD. The CDR3 has 14 residues. CDR3 amino acids: CAISEGQGGYEQYF. In DNA, the CDR3 is TGTGCCATCAGTGAGGGACAGGGAGGATACGAGCAGTACTTC.

This clone was counted only a few times. The chain is built from TRBV20-1 and TRBJ1-2, with no clear D. CDR3 length: 11 amino acids. The germline V and J ends were trimmed by 7 bases and 3 bases, with 9 bases remaining between them. CDR1 DFQATT and CDR2 SNEGSKA come from the germline V gene (reference sequence). The CDR3 here is CSVSHDYGYTF. CDR3 coding DNA: TGCAGTGTCAGTCATGACTATGGCTACACCTTC.

DNA of the CDR3: TGTGCCAGCAGCCTCACTAGCGGGGCGTCCTACGAGCAGTACTTC. Translation gives CASSLTSGASYEQYF. This chain uses TRBV6-5 with TRBJ2-7; 10 nucleotides line up with TRBD2. Germline V CDR1 and CDR2: MNHEY, SVGAGI. This CDR3 region has 15 residues. J was trimmed by 1 base and V by 6 bases; bases with no gene match: 6.

The chain is built from TRBV7-2 and TRBJ2-7; 12 bases fit TRBD2. Germline assignment: CDR1 SGHTA and CDR2 FQGNSA. The CDR3 contains 16 residues. With V trimmed by 6 bases and J by 2 bases, 8 bases remained unmatched. The CDR3 protein is CASRNSLAGGPYEQYF. In DNA, the CDR3 is TGTGCCAGCAGGAACTCGCTAGCGGGAGGGCCCTACGAGCAGTACTTC.

This clone turned up a few times. The chain is built from TRBV5-1 and TRBJ2-7; 8 nucleotides match TRBD1. V trimming: 4 bases; J trimming: 5 bases; junction bases outside the gene matches: 8. This CDR3 is 14 amino acids long. Germline assignment: CDR1 SGHRS and CDR2 YFSETQ. This CDR3 reads CASSTQGQENEQYF. CDR3 nucleotides: TGCGCCAGCAGCACCCAGGGACAGGAGAACGAGCAGTACTTC.

This rearrangement joins TRBV9 to TRBJ2-3; 11 positions agree with TRBD2. Germline trimming cut 4 bases from V and 5 bases from J; bases unmatched to any gene: 9. From germline, CDR1 is SGDLS and CDR2 YYNGEE. The CDR3 is 16 residues long. The CDR3, as DNA: TGTGCCAGCAGCACCCGTAGCGGGGGGGCAAGAGATACGCAGTATTTT. It yields the protein CASSTRSGGARDTQYF.

The J gene is TRBJ1-1, the V gene TRBV18, with 9 positions matching TRBD1. V was clipped by 0 bases and J by 7 bases; unmatched bases: 15. The germline CDR1 and CDR2 sequences are KGHSH and LQKENI. The CDR3 contains 18 residues. The CDR3 here is CASSPPVSRDRDDGEAFF. DNA for the CDR3: TGTGCCAGCTCACCACCGGTAAGCCGGGACAGGGATGATGGTGAAGCTTTCTTT. The whole variable domain, remainder taken from reference TRBV18 and TRBJ1-1, is NAGVMQNPRHLVRRRGQEARLRCSPMKGHSHVYWYRQLPEEGLKFMVYLQKENIIDESGMPKERFSAEFPKEGPSILRIQQVVRGDSAAYFCASSPPVSRDRDDGEAFFGQGTRLTVV.

V gene TRBV7-8 combines with J gene TRBJ1-1; TRBD1 matches 8 bases. CDR1 and CDR2 (germline): SGHVS, FQNEAQ. This CDR3 has 13 amino acids. V dropped 2 bases and J dropped 8; count of bases not matched to a gene: 4. The chain's CDR3 is CASSLRTGREAFF. CDR3 nucleotides: TGTGCCAGCAGCTTAAGGACAGGGCGGGAAGCTTTCTTT.

The rearrangement links TRBV11-2 to TRBJ1-1, with 10 bases aligning to TRBD1. Trimming removed 0 bases from V and 5 bases from J; junction bases left unmatched: 3. This CDR3 is 15 amino acids long. Germline assignment: CDR1 SGHAT and CDR2 FQNNGV. The CDR3 nucleotides are TGTGCCAGCAGCTTAGAGAGACAGGGGGCGACTGAAGCTTTCTTT. Its translation is CASSLERQGATEAFF.

The gene calls are TRBV3-1 (or the pseudogene TRBV3-2) and TRBJ2-3, with 10 bases fitting TRBD2. From germline, CDR1 is LGHDT and CDR2 YNNKEL (reference sequence). J lost 4 bases, V lost 1 base, and 5 bases had no gene match. The CDR3 is 16 residues long. The CDR3 DNA is TGTGCCAGCAGCCAAGGGCTGAGCGGGGGGGCAGATACGCAGTATTTT. Translating gives CASSQGLSGGADTQYF.

The chain uses TRBV4-1 and TRBJ2-1; 7 positions match TRBD2. CDR1 and CDR2 from the germline V gene are MGHRA and YSYEKL. The CDR3 spans 12 residues. With V trimmed by 4 bases and J by 9 bases, 3 bases remained unmatched. CDR3 nucleotide sequence: TGCGCCAGCAGCCTTAGCGGGCTTGAGCAGTTCTTC. Amino acid sequence: CASSLSGLEQFF.

The chain has TRBV28 and TRBJ2-7, with a weak D call TRBD2 (5 bases). Looked up from germline, CDR1 is MDHEN and CDR2 is SYDVKM. V was clipped by 2 bases and J by 3 bases, with 8 bases between them. There are 13 residues in the CDR3. Here the CDR3 DNA reads TGTGCCAGCAGTTTAACGGGAATCTACGAGCAGTACTTC. Encoded protein: CASSLTGIYEQYF.

This clone came up once. The chain links TRBV10-3 to TRBJ2-1; 7 nucleotides line up with TRBD2. V was pared by 2 bases and J by 7 bases, with 8 bases of the junction left unmatched. The germline CDR1 and CDR2 sequences are ENHRY and SYGVKD. This CDR3 contains 15 residues. In DNA, the CDR3 is TGTGCCATCAGTGAGGGCAGGCGGGGGTTGAATGAGCAGTTCTTC. Protein product: CAISEGRRGLNEQFF.

The chain is built from TRBV7-2 and TRBJ2-5, with TRBD1 as a possible D gene (5 bases). The germline V and J ends were trimmed by 2 bases and 1 base, with 8 bases remaining between them. This CDR3 region has 14 residues. Germline V lookup: CDR1 SGHTA, CDR2 FQGNSA. CDR3 region: CASSLLGVQETQYF. The CDR3 region has the DNA TGTGCCAGCAGCTTATTAGGGGTCCAAGAGACCCAGTACTTC.

In its sample, this clone was seen once. CDR3 protein: CASSYMGQGHNEQFF. The CDR3 DNA is TGTGCCAGCAGCTACATGGGACAGGGCCACAATGAGCAGTTCTTC. This rearrangement joins TRBV7-2 to TRBJ2-1, with 9 positions matching TRBD1. Germline-derived CDR1 and CDR2 are SGHTA and FQGNSA. The J segment lost 5 bases and the V segment lost 4 bases, leaving 6 bases of the junction unmatched. The CDR3 loop spans 15 amino acids.

This chain uses TRBV11-3 with TRBJ2-7, with TRBD1 matching 7 bases. The V gene's germline CDR1 is SGHNT and CDR2 YENEEA. This CDR3 has 18 residues. Losses at the gene ends were 0 bases for V and 4 bases for J; bases not matched to a gene: 15. CDR3 in DNA: TGTGCCAGCAGCTTAGATTCAAAGGGGGCTCACCTCAAATACGAGCAGTACTTC. This translates into CASSLDSKGAHLKYEQYF.

J is TRBJ1-2 and V is TRBV4-1, with 8 bases fitting TRBD1. CDR3 length: 18 amino acids. Trimming removed 0 bases from V and 2 bases from J; junction bases left unmatched: 11. Germline V gives CDR1 MGHRA, CDR2 YSYEKL. Here the CDR3 reads CASSQDPWTGITNYGYTF. CDR3 coding DNA: TGCGCCAGCAGCCAAGATCCATGGACAGGGATTACAAACTATGGCTACACCTTC.